A single sample is the source of the 28 T cell receptor beta chains below, sequenced in a study of blood T cell repertoires in COVID-19 (TCRdb year 2020). Library prep was done by the immunoSEQ multiplex PCR assay. In its TCRdb copy, this immuneACCESS table keeps in-frame sequences only and misses some clones. Where compared with another copy, unresolved V genes explain less than half of these, and the others have no known cause. This sample gives some 280,000 clones in total; 80% to 90% of them show up just once. The top ten hold 3% of the sample. What was sequenced was peripheral blood. The receptors here all came from a woman aged 25 to 39 with active or convalescent COVID-19.

This clone was recorded once. V gene TRBV5-1 combines with J gene TRBJ2-7; TRBD1 matches at 9 bases. Germline loops: CDR1 SGHRS, CDR2 YFSETQ. The CDR3 is made up of 14 amino acids. Trimming removed 3 bases from V and 1 base from J; junction bases left unmatched: 2. CDR3 loop: CASSSDRGSYEQYF. The CDR3 DNA follows: TGCGCCAGCAGCTCGGACAGGGGATCCTACGAGCAGTACTTC.

CDR3 in amino acids: CASSIQGLGYGYTF. The CDR3 DNA sequence: TGTGCCAGCAGCATACAGGGTTTGGGCTATGGCTACACCTTC. V usage is TRBV7-9 and J usage is TRBJ1-2; possible D gene TRBD1, 6 bases. The CDR3 is 14 amino acids. Germline CDR1 reads SEHNR; CDR2 reads FQNEAQ (reference sequence). The germline V and J ends were trimmed by 5 bases and 4 bases, with 14 bases remaining between them.

This chain links TRBV5-1 with TRBJ2-3; 7 nucleotides align to TRBD2. Trimming took 4 bases from V and 1 from J; bases not matched to a gene: 3. The CDR3 runs to 14 residues. CDR1 SGHRS and CDR2 YFSETQ come from the germline V gene. DNA for the CDR3: TGCGCCAGCAGCCGTGGACTAGGCACAGATACGCAGTATTTT. This sequence encodes CASSRGLGTDTQYF.

This chain connects TRBV5-5 to TRBJ2-1; D not certain. The CDR3 is 13 residues long. V was clipped by 2 bases and J by 5 bases, with 8 bases between them. Germline V gene lookup returns CDR1 SGHKS and CDR2 YYEKEE (reference sequence). The CDR3 region is CASSFRQHNEQFF. In nucleotides, the CDR3 is TGTGCCAGCAGCTTCAGGCAGCACAATGAGCAGTTCTTC.

The chain is built from TRBV18 and TRBJ2-5; TRBD1 is a possible D gene (5 bases). V lost 1 base and J 3 bases, leaving 6 bases between the germline ends. This CDR3 contains 13 residues. CDR1 is KGHSH, CDR2 LQKENI, per germline. The CDR3 protein is CASSPLQEETQYF. The CDR3 coding sequence is TGTGCCAGCTCACCACTACAGGAAGAGACCCAGTACTTC.

This clone showed up just once. V usage is TRBV9 and J usage is TRBJ2-1, with 9 bases lining up with TRBD1. J lost 3 bases, V lost 1 base, and 5 bases had no gene match. This CDR3 contains 16 residues. Germline values: CDR1 SGDLS, CDR2 YYNGEE. The CDR3 DNA reads TGTGCCAGCAGCGTAAACAGGGGGCAAGGCTACAATGAGCAGTTCTTC. Translated: CASSVNRGQGYNEQFF.

V is TRBV7-3 and J is TRBJ1-5; TRBD1 matches 11 bases. Per the germline V gene, CDR1 is SGHTA and CDR2 is FQGTGA. The CDR3 length is 15 residues. V shed 5 bases and J 4 bases; nucleotides not matched to a gene: 4. This chain's CDR3 is CASSPWDRGNQPQHF. Written as DNA, the CDR3 is TGTGCCAGCAGCCCATGGGACAGGGGGAATCAGCCCCAGCATTTT.

The J gene is TRBJ1-5, the V gene TRBV18; 7 positions agree with TRBD1. Germline CDR1 and CDR2: KGHSH and LQKENI. This CDR3 is built from 15 residues. J was trimmed by 2 bases and V by 6 bases; bases with no gene match: 7. The CDR3 coding sequence is TGTGCCAGCTCGCCCCAAGGGGGCGGCAATCAGCCCCAGCATTTT. Its translation: CASSPQGGGNQPQHF.

This rearrangement joins TRBV5-4 to TRBJ1-2; TRBD1 matches at 9 bases. The J segment lost 10 bases and the V segment lost 3 bases, leaving 10 bases of the junction unmatched. This CDR3 is 14 amino acids long. Germline CDR1 and CDR2: SGHNT and YYREEE (reference sequence). The CDR3 protein is CASSSPTGGHDYTF. The CDR3 DNA follows: TGTGCCAGCAGCTCACCGACAGGGGGACACGACTACACCTTC.

This clone has just one count. The rearrangement joins TRBV7-2 to TRBJ1-3, with D unresolved. V was clipped by 5 bases and J by 3 bases, with 11 bases between them. The CDR3 runs 14 residues. Looked up from germline, CDR1 is SGHTA and CDR2 is FQGNSA. CDR3 loop: CASSLSGVGNTIYF. In DNA, the CDR3 is TGTGCCAGCAGCCTGAGCGGCGTTGGAAACACCATATATTTT.

The chain carries TRBV11-2 and TRBJ2-3, with 13 bases fitting TRBD2. V dropped 0 bases and J dropped 7; count of bases not matched to a gene: 7. The CDR3 consists of 17 residues. CDR1 is SGHAT and CDR2 is FQNNGV in the germline V gene. The CDR3 DNA sequence: TGTGCCAGCAGCTTAGATCCGACTAGCGGGGGGAGGCATACGCAGTATTTT. This translates into CASSLDPTSGGRHTQYF.

This chain links TRBV18 with TRBJ1-1; 8 bases fit TRBD1. J gave up 5 bases and V 3 bases, and 14 bases lay outside the gene matches. This CDR3 contains 17 residues. Germline CDR1 is KGHSH and CDR2 is LQKENI. CDR3 region: CASSPRQGSLSGTEAFF. DNA for the CDR3: TGTGCCAGCTCACCCCGACAGGGGTCGTTGAGCGGGACTGAAGCTTTCTTT.

The chain carries TRBV5-8 and TRBJ2-2, with D possibly matching TRBD2 (5 bases). The CDR3 spans 16 residues. Trimming left V 4 bases short and J 2 bases short, with 15 bases between. Germline V gives CDR1 SGHTS, CDR2 YDEGEE. CDR3 amino acids: CASSPLRDFNTGELFF. In DNA, the CDR3 is TGTGCCAGCAGCCCCCTCCGGGATTTCAACACCGGGGAGCTGTTTTTT.

This chain joins TRBV19 and TRBJ2-5, with a tentative D call TRBD2 (6 bases). The V gene lost 8 bases and the J gene lost 5 bases, with 21 bases spanning the gap. Germline CDR1 and CDR2: LNHDA and SQIVND (reference sequence). The CDR3 runs to 15 residues. The CDR3 nucleotides are TGTGCCAGTTCGGGGGAGGAGAATGAGTGGGAGACCCAGTACTTC. Translated: CASSGEENEWETQYF.

The chain recombines TRBV24-1 with TRBJ2-3, with unresolved D. Germline V gene sequence: CDR1 KGHDR, CDR2 SFDVKD. The CDR3 extends over 13 amino acids. V lost 9 bases and J lost 4, with 13 bases in between. The CDR3 region is CATGLSGADTQYF. As DNA, the CDR3 is TGTGCCACCGGATTAAGTGGAGCAGATACGCAGTATTTT.

This chain connects TRBV19 to TRBJ2-1, with 11 bases aligning to TRBD2. CDR1 is LNHDA and CDR2 is SQIVND in the germline V gene (reference sequence). CDR3 length equals 18 residues. Trimming at V came to 0 bases and at J to 6 bases, leaving 10 bases not matched to a gene. CDR3 DNA: TGTGCCAGTAGTATAGAAAATAGACTAGCGGGGCCTTTCAATGAGCAGTTCTTC. Protein product: CASSIENRLAGPFNEQFF.

This chain joins TRBV6-1 and TRBJ2-5; 11 bases line up with TRBD2. J was trimmed by 5 bases and V by 3 bases; bases with no gene match: 5. Germline V gene sequence: CDR1 MNHNS, CDR2 SASEGT. The CDR3 contains 15 residues. Here the CDR3 reads CASSDTSGGGETQYF. The DNA of the CDR3 is TGTGCCAGCAGTGATACTAGCGGGGGAGGGGAGACCCAGTACTTC.

About this clone: It is unclear where the CDR3 begins or ends on the DNA, so no DNA is shown, and the CDR3 is as TCRdb lists it. V is TRBV21-1 and J is TRBJ1-6; the D segment call TRBD1 is taken from the table without a DNA check. TRBV21-1 is a pseudogene locus. From its first to its last residue, the CDR3 has 16 amino acids. CDR3 protein: CASHSVGTGNNSPLHF.

This clone has just one count. V is TRBV6-2 or TRBV6-3 and J is TRBJ2-1; TRBD2 matches 9 bases. The CDR3 sequence is 15 residues long. V shed 2 bases and J 6 bases; nucleotides not matched to a gene: 5. CDR1 and CDR2 (germline): MNHEY, SVGEGT. The CDR3 loop is CASSYRLAGSNEQFF. The CDR3 DNA reads TGTGCCAGCAGTTACCGGCTAGCGGGGTCCAATGAGCAGTTCTTC.

Here the CDR3 DNA reads TGTGCCTGGAATCAGGGCAATGGGAATGGCTACACCTTC. The encoded protein is CAWNQGNGNGYTF. The chain combines TRBV30 with TRBJ1-2; D is perhaps TRBD1 (5 bases). Looked up from germline, CDR1 is GTSNPN and CDR2 is SVGIG (reference sequence). V was clipped by 4 bases and J by 6 bases, with 15 bases between them. This CDR3 has 13 residues.

The chain uses TRBV11-2 and TRBJ2-3, with TRBD2 matching 16 bases. The germline gives CDR1 SGHAT, CDR2 FQNNGV. The CDR3 runs to 17 residues. Trimming at V came to 4 bases and at J to 1 base, leaving 2 bases not matched to a gene. The CDR3 coding sequence is TGTGCCAGCAGCTCGGGACTAGCGGGGGGGGGCACAGATACGCAGTATTTT. It yields the protein CASSSGLAGGGTDTQYF.

This CDR3 reads CASRGDNSGTEAFF. The CDR3 DNA is TGTGCCAGCAGGGGGGACAATAGTGGCACTGAAGCTTTCTTT. This chain joins TRBV6-5 and TRBJ1-1; tentative D call: TRBD1 (6 bases). This CDR3 has 14 amino acids. Trimming pared 6 bases from V and 4 bases from J, leaving 15 bases between. Germline assignment: CDR1 MNHEY and CDR2 SVGAGI.

The chain employs TRBV29-1 and TRBJ2-3; no clear D gene. CDR1 is SQVTM and CDR2 is ANQGSEA in the germline V gene. The CDR3 totals 12 residues. Trimming cost V 2 bases and J 1 base, with 4 bases left between them. For the CDR3, the DNA is TGCAGCGTTGAAACTCGCACAGATACGCAGTATTTT. This sequence encodes CSVETRTDTQYF.

The rearrangement joins TRBV30 to TRBJ1-5, with 8 bases lining up with TRBD1. The germline V gene encodes CDR1 GTSNPN and CDR2 SVGIG (reference sequence). J gave up 9 bases and V 3 bases, and 10 bases lay outside the gene matches. The CDR3 is 14 amino acids. The CDR3 coding sequence is TGTGCCTGGAGGGCACAGGGGGGGACACGGCCCCAGCATTTT. It codes for CAWRAQGGTRPQHF.

The chain uses TRBV6-1 and TRBJ2-5; D remains ambiguous. Between the trimmed V and J ends, which lost 0 bases and 4 bases, there was a span of 6 bases. Germline assignment: CDR1 MNHNS and CDR2 SASEGT. The length of the CDR3 is 13 residues. The CDR3 is CASSEALRETQYF. The CDR3, as DNA: TGTGCCAGCAGTGAAGCCCTACGAGAGACCCAGTACTTC.

The chain has TRBV3-1 (or the pseudogene TRBV3-2) and TRBJ2-2, with D possibly TRBD1 on 5 matching bases. V shed 7 bases and J shed 6 bases, with 6 bases lying between them. From germline, CDR1 is LGHDT and CDR2 YNNKEL (reference sequence). The CDR3 has 11 amino acids. Written as DNA, the CDR3 is TGTGCCAGCAAAGGGGCCGGGGAGCTGTTTTTT. Translated: CASKGAGELFF.

The V call is TRBV4-1, the J call TRBJ1-6; 7 positions match TRBD1. The J segment lost 5 bases and the V segment lost 3 bases, leaving 10 bases of the junction unmatched. CDR1 and CDR2 (germline): MGHRA, YSYEKL. CDR3 length: 17 amino acids. The CDR3 sequence is CASSQYGAGGNNSPLHF. The CDR3 nucleotides read TGCGCCAGCAGCCAGTATGGGGCAGGGGGTAATAATTCACCCCTCCACTTT.

The chain has TRBV19 and TRBJ1-1; 7 positions match TRBD1. The CDR3 has 13 amino acids. Trimming at V came to 5 bases and at J to 7 bases, leaving 7 bases not matched to a gene. Per germline, CDR1 LNHDA and CDR2 SQIVND (reference sequence). The CDR3 loop is CASSADRRGEAFF. The CDR3 DNA sequence: TGTGCCAGTAGTGCGGACAGGAGAGGTGAAGCTTTCTTT.